This is a list of T cell receptor beta chains from one sample in a study of cytomegalovirus exposure and HLA in healthy donors. Profiled with immunoSEQ multiplex PCR; TCRdb holds only in-frame clones, not every one. Of fewer than 90,000 clones in the sample, approximately 81% were seen once. The sequenced sample consisted of PBMCs. The receptors derive from a woman aged 18-29 years in good health and CMV-seropositive. The CDR3 runs from the conserved cysteine through the conserved F or W. D genes are given only for firm matches. Some rows mark clone size as missing; the rest say once, few, many or name a class of expanded clone.

TRBV6-4	NA	TRBJ2-5	TRBD1	TGTGCCAGCAGTGACTCGGCAGGGGGAAACTTGGAGACCCAGTACTTC	CASSDSAGGNLETQYF
TRBV9	NA	TRBJ1-4	TRBD1	TGTGCCAGCAGCGTCGGGACAGGGGCAACTAATGAAAAACTGTTTTTT	CASSVGTGATNEKLFF
TRBV28	NA	TRBJ2-7	TRBD2	TGTGCCAGCAACCCGCTACCCGGCGGGGGATCCTCCTACGAGCAGTACTTC	CASNPLPGGGSSYEQYF
TRBV19	NA	TRBJ2-2	TRBD2	TGTGCCAGTAGTACTAGCGGGGGGCCGGTCGGGGAGCTGTTTTTT	CASSTSGGPVGELFF
TRBV6-4	NA	TRBJ2-3	TRBD1	TGTGCCAGCAGAGGGCAGGGGGCCGCAGATACGCAGTATTTT	CASRGQGAADTQYF
TRBV30	NA	TRBJ1-2	NA	TGTGCCTGGAGTGTTCGGGGGGGGCGCTATGGCTACACCTTC	CAWSVRGGRYGYTF
TRBV4-1	NA	TRBJ2-2	NA	TGCGCCAGCAGCCAAGATCGCGGGCTTGGCACCGGGGAGCTGTTTTTT	CASSQDRGLGTGELFF
TRBV9	NA	TRBJ1-5	TRBD1	TGTGCCAGCAGCGTAGGACAGGGGGTAGGTCAGCCCCAGCATTTT	CASSVGQGVGQPQHF
TRBV12-2	NA	TRBJ2-1	NA	TGTGCAAGTCGCTTGGGTCTAGCGGGGTTCAGCTCCTACAATGAGCAGTTCTTC	CASRLGLAGFSSYNEQFF
TRBV14	NA	TRBJ2-1	NA	TGTGCCAGCAGTCTAGAAAGGGAGCAGTTCTTC	CASSLEREQFF
TRBV28	few	TRBJ1-1	TRBD1	TGTGCCAGCAGACTCACAGGGGGGGGCACTGAAGCTTTCTTT	CASRLTGGGTEAFF
TRBV14	NA	TRBJ1-1	NA	TGTGCCAGCAGCCCCGGACACCTACGAGAGGCTTTCTTT	CASSPGHLREAFF
TRBV18	NA	TRBJ2-2	NA	TGTGCCAGCTCCTTTGACAGAAACACCGGGGAGCTGTTTTTT	CASSFDRNTGELFF
TRBV9	NA	TRBJ2-7	TRBD1	TGTGCCAGCAGCCCGGGACAGGGGTTCGTCGAGCAGTACTTC	CASSPGQGFVEQYF
TRBV9	few	TRBJ1-2	NA	TGTGCCAGCAGCGTAGGAGGTGACTATGGCTACACCTTC	CASSVGGDYGYTF
TRBV10-1	NA	TRBJ2-3	NA	TGCGCCAGCAGTGAGTCGGGAGCGGTATTAGGAGATACGCAGTATTTT	CASSESGAVLGDTQYF
TRBV19	NA	TRBJ2-1	TRBD1	TGTGCCAGTAGTAAACCGCAGGGGGCTTTTGGGAATGAGCAGTTCTTC	CASSKPQGAFGNEQFF
TRBV9	NA	TRBJ2-1	TRBD2	TGTGCCAGCAGCGTAGGGACTAGCGGGGGGGCTGAGGAGAATGAGCAGTTCTTC	CASSVGTSGGAEENEQFF
TRBV5-4	NA	TRBJ1-1	TRBD1	TGTGCCAGCAGCTTGCAGGGGGCGCGGACTGAAGCTTTCTTT	CASSLQGARTEAFF
TRBV28	NA	TRBJ2-1	TRBD1	TGTGCCAGCAGTACAGGGGGGAGGTACAATGAGCAGTTCTTC	CASSTGGRYNEQFF
TRBV19	NA	TRBJ2-7	TRBD1	TGTGCCAGCACCAACCGGGGCCCAAACCGGGACAGGGAGAACGAGCAGTACTTC	CASTNRGPNRDRENEQYF
TRBV1	NA	TRBJ1-2	NA	TGCACCAGCAGCCAGGAGAGTACAGGGGGGACTGGGGTTAACTATGGCTACACCTTC	CTSSQESTGGTGVNYGYTF
TRBV2	NA	TRBJ2-7	TRBD1	TGTGCCAGCAGTGAAAGGGACAGGTTGGCCCACGAGCAGTACTTC	CASSERDRLAHEQYF
TRBV11-2	NA	TRBJ2-7	NA	TGTGCCAGCAGCTTAGGTGGCAGGACCTACGAGCAGTACTTC	CASSLGGRTYEQYF
TRBV19	NA	TRBJ2-4	NA	TGTGCCAGTAGTATCGGACAGATCACCCCCTTAGCCAAAAACATTCAGTACTTC	CASSIGQITPLAKNIQYF
TRBV28	NA	TRBJ2-4	NA	TGTGCCAGCAGTTTAGCCCAGGGGGCCAAAAACATTCAGTACTTC	CASSLAQGAKNIQYF
TRBV7-3	NA	TRBJ2-2	TRBD1	TGTGCCAGCAGCGTGCCGGGACAGGGGGTCACCGGGGAGCTGTTTTTT	CASSVPGQGVTGELFF
TRBV18	NA	TRBJ2-3	TRBD1	TGTGCCAGCTCACCGGACAGGAATTCGGACACAGATACGCAGTATTTT	CASSPDRNSDTDTQYF